The present T cell receptor (beta chain) was sequenced within a study of graft-versus-host responses after intestinal transplantation. Overall study context: Uniformly, recipients were administered anti-thymocyte globulin induction with subsequent tacrolimus and steroids for roughly three years.

The protocol was immunoSEQ multiplex PCR, while the TCRdb copy is restricted to in-frame clones and leaves out a portion. The sample has some 87,000 clones, approximately 92% seen once. The germline gives CDR1 SEHNR, CDR2 FQNEAQ (reference sequence). The V and J ends lost 0 bases and 2 bases respectively, with 7 bases between them. There are 15 residues in the CDR3. This clone occurred once. Its antigen is undetermined. Study-level points and caveats: Present in recipient marrow, GvH clones included some that appeared first in ileum or blood. Subjects displaying graft-donor T cell macrochimerism possessed elevated graft-versus-host to host-versus-graft clonal ratios inside allografts.

This clonotype originated in a human donor who received an intestinal transplant. The sample here was unstimulated CD4+ T cells sorted from spleen or lymph node cells, taken before intestinal transplant. The chain is built from TRBV7-9 and TRBJ2-2; tentatively, D is TRBD1 (5 bases). CDR3 residues: CASSLAGVNTGELFF. In DNA, the CDR3 is TGTGCCAGCAGCTTAGCAGGGGTTAACACCGGGGAGCTGTTTTTT.